The 11 T cell receptor beta chains below were found in one sample sequenced in a study of CD8 T cells in ankylosing spondylitis. MiXCR was run by TCRdb on the 5' RACE reads, yielding one entry per CDR3 protein. Of over 100,000 distinct CDR3 sequences in the sample, 11% were seen once. The sample was blood, either unsorted or a sorted T cell fraction (not recorded which). The receptors were gathered from a female donor with ankylosing spondylitis or in good health (not recorded which).

This clonotype has only a few counts. The V call is TRBV19, the J call TRBJ1-1; D uncertain. Germline V lookup: CDR1 LNHDA, CDR2 SQIVND (reference sequence). Trimming shortened V by 9 bases and J by 1 base, and 12 bases separated the two germline ends. The CDR3 has 13 amino acids. CDR3 in amino acids: CASKGEGNTEAFF. CDR3 coding DNA: TGTGCCAGCAAGGGCGAGGGGAACACTGAAGCTTTCTTT. The complete variable domain, with remaining parts taken from reference TRBV19 and TRBJ1-1, reads DGGITQSPKYLFRKEGQNVTLSCEQNLNHDAMYWYRQDPGQGLRLIYYSQIVNDFQKGDIAEGYSVSREKKESFPLTVTSAQKNPTAFYLCASKGEGNTEAFFGQGTRLTVV.

This clonotype was picked up many times. This chain joins TRBV20-1 and TRBJ2-7; 8 nucleotides align to TRBD2. CDR3 size: 15 residues. V lost 0 bases and J lost 2; bases outside the gene matches: 6. Germline V gene lookup returns CDR1 DFQATT and CDR2 SNEGSKA (reference sequence). The CDR3 coding sequence is TGCAGTGCTAGAGATATAACTAGCGGTCCCTACGAGCAGTACTTC. The encoded protein is CSARDITSGPYEQYF.

This clonotype has at least ten counts. This sequence joins TRBV28 and TRBJ2-3, with D possibly matching TRBD2 (5 bases). The CDR3 runs 15 residues. The V end lost 2 bases, the J end lost 4 bases, and 13 bases lay between the germline ends. Per the germline V gene, CDR1 is MDHEN and CDR2 is SYDVKM. The CDR3 nucleotides read TGTGCCAGCAGTTTAGGCGGAGCGGAGTCAGATACGCAGTATTTT. This translates into CASSLGGAESDTQYF.

This clonotype was seen ten or more times. V usage is TRBV6-5 and J usage is TRBJ1-2, with D perhaps matching TRBD1 (6 bases). The germline V and J ends were trimmed by 0 bases and 1 base, with 9 bases remaining between them. The germline V gene encodes CDR1 MNHEY and CDR2 SVGAGI. The CDR3 spans 15 residues. The CDR3 region has the DNA TGTGCCAGCAGTTACTCACAGGGCGGTAACTATGGCTACACCTTC. As protein: CASSYSQGGNYGYTF.

Comment on this clonotype: This may be a read error: a much more frequent sequence differs by one nucleotide. The V and J genes are TRBV5-1 and TRBJ1-2; 7 nucleotides agree with TRBD1. The CDR3 extends over 15 amino acids. Germline lookup yields CDR1 SGHRS and CDR2 YFSETQ. In nucleotides, the CDR3 is TGCGCCAGCAGCTTGGAAAACACAGGGGTTTATGGCGACACCTTC. Its protein is CASSLENTGVYGDTF.

This clonotype was observed many times. V usage is TRBV12-3 or TRBV12-4 and J usage is TRBJ1-5; D is unclear. Trimming removed 3 bases at V and 1 base at J, with 7 bases between. The CDR3 has 14 amino acids. The CDR3 loop reads CASSFKGSNQPQHF. The CDR3 DNA follows: TGTGCCAGCAGTTTCAAGGGAAGCAATCAGCCCCAGCATTTT.

This clonotype was seen many times. CDR3 residues: CASSSIGQGASGNTIYF. CDR3 nucleotide sequence: TGTGCCAGCAGCTCCATCGGACAGGGGGCCTCTGGAAACACCATATATTTT. The chain joins TRBV11-2 to TRBJ1-3, with 11 nucleotides matching TRBD1. Germline V CDR1 and CDR2: SGHAT, FQNNGV. V lost 4 bases and J lost 0; bases outside the gene matches: 5. The CDR3 is made up of 17 amino acids.

As regards this clonotype: At one of its ends the junction is not consistent with the germline gene, which may arise from a read error. This chain connects TRBV10-3 to TRBJ2-7, with D possibly being TRBD2 (5 bases). Looked up from germline, CDR1 is ENHRY and CDR2 is SYGVKD. The CDR3 spans 15 residues. The CDR3 nucleotides read TGCGCCATCAGTGCCCTTTCTGGGAGCTCCTACCAGCAGTACTTC. As protein: CAISALSGSSYQQYF.

A remark on this clonotype: Possible read error: a much larger clone is one base away. CDR3 DNA: TGTGCCAGCAGTTCACCCCGGGACAGCTATAGCAATCAGCCCCAGAATTTT. This sequence encodes CASSSPRDSYSNQPQNF. The chain recombines TRBV6-2 or TRBV6-3 with TRBJ1-5; 7 nucleotides line up with TRBD1. CDR1 is MNHEY and CDR2 is SVGEGT in the germline V gene. The CDR3 is 17 residues long.

Ten or more counts support this clonotype. This chain uses TRBV27 with TRBJ2-3; the D gene is possibly TRBD1 (6 bases). Germline assignment: CDR1 MNHEY and CDR2 SMNVEV (reference sequence). The V and J ends lost 6 bases and 1 base respectively, with 14 bases between them. This CDR3 spans 15 amino acids. The CDR3 nucleotides are TGTGCCAGCAGCTCTCGAGGGGGTCGCACAGATACGCAGTATTTT. It translates to CASSSRGGRTDTQYF.

The table lists this clonotype with many counts. This chain links TRBV3-1 with TRBJ2-1; D remains ambiguous. CDR1 is LGHDT and CDR2 is YNNKEL in the germline V gene (reference sequence). The CDR3 contains 15 residues. Trimming pared 1 base from V and 0 bases from J, leaving 7 bases between. The CDR3 region has the DNA TGTGCCAGCAGCCAAGGTATTTTCTCCTACAATGAGCAGTTCTTC. Translated: CASSQGIFSYNEQFF.